A selection of T cell receptor beta chains follows, all from one sample in a study of T cell responses to AZD1222 COVID-19 vaccine. TCRdb's table, derived via immunoSEQ multiplex PCR, lists solely in-frame clones and lacks some. The table includes about 46,000 clones, 85% to 90% detected once. This material consisted of peripheral blood, taken 28 days after the second AZD1222 dose. Source of these receptors: an adult who received the AZD1222 COVID-19 vaccine. The CDR3 runs from the conserved cysteine through the conserved F or W. Each record gives: D gene, clone size, V gene, J gene, CDR3 protein, CDR3 DNA. D genes are given only for firm matches. Clone size is stated in some rows and not others, as once, few, many or a class when expanded.

D gene: TRBD1; clone size: few; V gene: TRBV4-1; J gene: TRBJ1-6; CDR3 protein: CASSVRGTGNSPLHF; CDR3 DNA: TGCGCCAGCAGCGTCCGAGGGACAGGGAATTCACCCCTCCACTTT
D gene: TRBD2; clone size: .; V gene: TRBV7-4; J gene: TRBJ2-7; CDR3 protein: CASSCRLAGGPHEQYF; CDR3 DNA: TGTGCCAGCAGCTGTCGACTAGCGGGAGGACCCCACGAGCAGTACTTC
D gene: .; clone size: .; V gene: TRBV7-9; J gene: TRBJ1-6; CDR3 protein: CASSFFHYNSPLHF; CDR3 DNA: TGTGCCAGCAGCTTTTTTCACTATAATTCACCCCTCCACTTT
D gene: .; clone size: .; V gene: TRBV7-9; J gene: TRBJ2-7; CDR3 protein: CASSLGGLMGSYEQYF; CDR3 DNA: TGTGCCAGCAGCTTAGGAGGTTTAATGGGCTCCTACGAGCAGTACTTC
D gene: .; clone size: .; V gene: TRBV5-1; J gene: TRBJ2-7; CDR3 protein: CASSSETVYEQYF; CDR3 DNA: TGCGCCAGCAGCTCAGAGACAGTGTACGAGCAGTACTTC
D gene: .; clone size: .; V gene: TRBV6-5; J gene: TRBJ2-1; CDR3 protein: CASSYSWYNEQFF; CDR3 DNA: TGTGCCAGCAGTTACTCTTGGTACAATGAGCAGTTCTTC
D gene: TRBD1; clone size: .; V gene: TRBV19; J gene: TRBJ2-1; CDR3 protein: CASNDRVVYNEQFF; CDR3 DNA: TGTGCCAGTAATGACAGGGTAGTCTACAATGAGCAGTTCTTC
D gene: .; clone size: .; V gene: TRBV5-1; J gene: TRBJ2-1; CDR3 protein: CASSLEGNEQFF; CDR3 DNA: TGCGCCAGCAGCTTGGAAGGGAATGAGCAGTTCTTC
D gene: TRBD2; clone size: .; V gene: TRBV15; J gene: TRBJ2-3; CDR3 protein: CATGLGTSGKDTQYF; CDR3 DNA: TGTGCCACCGGACTTGGGACTAGCGGCAAAGATACGCAGTATTTT
D gene: TRBD2; clone size: once; V gene: TRBV29-1; J gene: TRBJ2-1; CDR3 protein: CSVSSGSIGEQFF; CDR3 DNA: TGCAGCGTTTCTAGCGGGAGTATTGGTGAGCAGTTCTTC
D gene: .; clone size: .; V gene: TRBV24-1; J gene: TRBJ2-1; CDR3 protein: CATSEDRTAYNEQFF; CDR3 DNA: TGTGCCACCAGTGAAGACAGGACGGCATACAATGAGCAGTTCTTC
D gene: TRBD2; clone size: .; V gene: TRBV5-1; J gene: TRBJ2-7; CDR3 protein: CASSLEGGLADYEQYF; CDR3 DNA: TGCGCCAGCAGCTTGGAGGGCGGGCTAGCGGACTACGAGCAGTACTTC
D gene: .; clone size: .; V gene: TRBV6-4; J gene: TRBJ2-5; CDR3 protein: CASSDPGQQSQETQYF; CDR3 DNA: TGTGCCAGCAGTGACCCCGGACAGCAAAGCCAAGAGACCCAGTACTTC
D gene: TRBD2; clone size: .; V gene: TRBV7-8; J gene: TRBJ2-1; CDR3 protein: CASSSSLAGDYNEQFF; CDR3 DNA: TGTGCCAGCAGCTCTTCGTTAGCGGGAGACTACAATGAGCAGTTCTTC
D gene: TRBD1; clone size: .; V gene: TRBV5-1; J gene: TRBJ2-7; CDR3 protein: CASSLYRDSTEQYF; CDR3 DNA: TGCGCCAGCAGCTTATACAGGGACAGTACGGAGCAGTACTTC
D gene: .; clone size: .; V gene: TRBV19; J gene: TRBJ1-1; CDR3 protein: CASSMRPGMNTEAFF; CDR3 DNA: TGTGCCAGTAGTATGCGCCCGGGAATGAACACTGAAGCTTTCTTT